The 21 T cell receptor beta chains below were found in one sample sequenced in a study of post-analysis software for immune sequencing data. cDNA libraries for TCR beta contained unique molecular identifiers. TCRdb ran MiXCR on the PCR reads and lists one entry per CDR3 protein. The sample lists under 200,000 distinct CDR3 sequences, 29% occurring once. No antigens are known for them. Study outcomes and limitations: Comparison of patients with controls showed roughly five TRBV segments more frequent in patients, TRBV5-6, TRBV5-1 and TRBV20-1 among them.

Sample: blood. All receptors come from a girl aged 2 to 17 with multiple sclerosis.

The chain links TRBV4-2 to TRBJ1-5; D is perhaps TRBD1 (5 bases). Germline V gene data show CDR1 as LGHNA and CDR2 as YNFKEQ. The CDR3 contains 16 residues. With 0 bases removed from V and 4 bases from J, the gap between germline ends came to 13 bases. The CDR3 region is CASSQEPGAVNQPQHF. The CDR3 nucleotides read TGTGCCAGCAGCCAAGAGCCCGGGGCCGTAAATCAGCCCCAGCATTTT.

CDR3 region: CASSPQASSTDTQYF. The CDR3, as DNA: TGTGCCAGCAGCCCCCAGGCTAGCAGCACAGATACGCAGTATTTT. This chain links TRBV7-2 with TRBJ2-3; TRBD2 might be the D (5 bases). V was trimmed by 5 bases and J by 0 bases, leaving 12 bases between them. The CDR3 is 15 residues long. Germline values: CDR1 SGHTA, CDR2 FQGNSA.

This clonotype was seen a single time. The rearrangement uses TRBV30 and TRBJ1-2, with TRBD1 matching 8 bases. The germline CDR1 and CDR2 sequences are GTSNPN and SVGIG (reference sequence). CDR3 length equals 13 residues. V was pared by 3 bases and J by 4 bases, with 4 bases of the junction left unmatched. The CDR3: CAWRGGQAYGYTF. The CDR3 DNA sequence: TGTGCCTGGAGAGGGGGACAGGCCTATGGCTACACCTTC. Variable domain in full (rest from reference TRBV30 and TRBJ1-2): SQTIHQWPATLVQPVGSPLSLECTVEGTSNPNLYWYRQAAGRGLQLLFYSVGIGQISSEVPQNLSASRPQDRQFILSSKKLLLSDSGFYLCAWRGGQAYGYTFGSGTRLTVV.

With respect to this clonotype: Germline and junction disagree at one end, which may indicate a read error. The J gene is TRBJ2-5, the V gene TRBV12-3 or TRBV12-4; D may be TRBD1 or TRBD2 (5 bases each). The CDR3 runs to 12 residues. DNA of the CDR3: TGTGCCGGCAGTCTCCCACCGGGGCAGCAGTACTTC. This gives the protein CAGSLPPGQQYF.

There are many counts of this clonotype. The V gene is TRBV3-1, the J gene TRBJ2-3, with 7 bases aligning to TRBD2. This CDR3 region has 15 residues. Trimming cost V 4 bases and J 9 bases; bases outside gene matches: 13. From germline, CDR1 is LGHDT and CDR2 YNNKEL (reference sequence). The chain's CDR3 is CASSPEKGPGRTQYF. Here the CDR3 DNA reads TGTGCCAGCAGCCCCGAAAAGGGACCCGGGAGGACGCAGTATTTT.

Ten or more counts support this clonotype. The chain recombines TRBV4-1 with TRBJ2-7; D perhaps matches TRBD1 (5 bases). Germline lookup yields CDR1 MGHRA and CDR2 YSYEKL. The V and J ends lost 6 bases and 1 base respectively, with 10 bases between them. The CDR3 runs 13 residues. CDR3 amino acids: CASSRQRSYEQYF. CDR3 in DNA: TGCGCCAGCAGTCGACAGAGATCCTACGAGCAGTACTTC.

The V and J genes are TRBV4-1 and TRBJ1-2, with 12 bases lining up with TRBD1. The CDR3 has 15 residues. After removal of 1 base from V and 6 bases from J, the junction contained 3 bases not matched to a gene. Germline V gene lookup returns CDR1 MGHRA and CDR2 YSYEKL. CDR3 residues: CASSQVGTGGDGYTF. CDR3 sequence (DNA): TGCGCCAGCAGCCAAGTTGGGACAGGGGGCGATGGCTACACCTTC.

In the case of this clonotype: The germline gene is not matched at one end of the junction; a read error may be the cause. This chain links TRBV7-7 with TRBJ2-1; 8 bases match TRBD2. There are 16 residues in the CDR3. CDR1 and CDR2 from the germline V gene are SSHAT and FNYEAQ (reference sequence). For the CDR3, the DNA is TGTGCTAGCAGCATCCGGACGGGACTAGGTACCAATGAGCAGTTCTTC. Translated: CASSIRTGLGTNEQFF.

This clonotype was found a few times. The chain couples TRBV7-9 to TRBJ1-2; no definite D call. The CDR3 is 14 amino acids. V was pared by 1 base and J by 6 bases, with 12 bases between. Germline assignment: CDR1 SEHNR and CDR2 FQNEAQ (reference sequence). The DNA of the CDR3 is TGTGCCAGCAGCTTAGGCAGCGTGTTTGATGGCTACACCTTC. Translated, it gives CASSLGSVFDGYTF.

The rearrangement links TRBV5-4 to TRBJ2-3, with TRBD2 identical over 13 bases. CDR1 is SGHNT and CDR2 is YYREEE in the germline V gene (reference sequence). The CDR3 consists of 17 residues. V shed 0 bases and J 1 base; nucleotides not matched to a gene: 2. The DNA of the CDR3 is TGTGCCAGCAGCTTGGCAGGACTAGCGGGAGGCACAGATACGCAGTATTTT. Translation: CASSLAGLAGGTDTQYF. The variable domain in full, with the rest retrieved from reference TRBV5-4 and TRBJ2-3, is ETGVTQSPTHLIKTRGQQVTLRCSSQSGHNTVSWYQQALGQGPQFIFQYYREEENGRGNFPPRFSGLQFPNYSSELNVNALELDDSALYLCASSLAGLAGGTDTQYFGPGTRLTVL.

This clonotype was seen ten or more times. The chain employs TRBV28 and TRBJ2-1; D gene ambiguous. The V end lost 3 bases, the J end lost 5 bases, and 8 bases lay between the germline ends. CDR3 length: 13 residues. The germline gives CDR1 MDHEN, CDR2 SYDVKM. CDR3 DNA sequence: TGTGCCAGCAGTTTTCATCGGAACAATGAGCAGTTCTTC. Translated, it gives CASSFHRNNEQFF. The variable domain in full, completed from reference TRBV28 and TRBJ2-1, reads DVKVTQSSRYLVKRTGEKVFLECVQDMDHENMFWYRQDPGLGLRLIYFSYDVKMKEKGDIPEGYSVSREKKERFSLILESASTNQTSMYLCASSFHRNNEQFFGPGTRLTVL.

This clonotype was seen more than once but under ten times. V is TRBV20-1 and J is TRBJ2-1, with 11 positions matching TRBD2. Per germline, CDR1 DFQATT and CDR2 SNEGSKA (reference sequence). This CDR3 is 15 amino acids long. The V segment lost 2 bases and the J segment 4 bases; nucleotides outside the gene matches: 4. CDR3 sequence reads: CSARPLAGGYNEQFF. The CDR3 nucleotides read TGCAGTGCTAGACCTCTAGCGGGAGGATACAATGAGCAGTTCTTC.

This clonotype has a count of ten or more. The V and J genes are TRBV6-6 and TRBJ2-5, with TRBD1 matching over 12 bases. Germline V gene lookup returns CDR1 MNHNY and CDR2 SVGAGI (reference sequence). CDR3 length: 13 amino acids. V shed 8 bases, J shed 11 bases, and the junction held 9 bases outside the gene matches. CDR3 sequence: CASGGTGGAGQYF. CDR3 DNA sequence: TGTGCCAGCGGAGGGACAGGGGGCGCAGGGCAGTACTTC.

V and J are TRBV7-9 and TRBJ1-1, with D tentatively TRBD1 (5 bases). In germline, CDR1 is SEHNR, CDR2 FQNEAQ (reference sequence). CDR3 length equals 13 residues. Trimming took 5 bases from V and 4 from J, leaving 11 bases between them. CDR3 residues: CASSLSGGTEAFF. In nucleotides, the CDR3 is TGTGCCAGCAGCCTGTCGGGGGGCACTGAAGCTTTCTTT.

This clonotype was observed a handful of times. The V call is TRBV5-1, the J call TRBJ2-3; D gene ambiguous. This CDR3 is 15 amino acids long. Trimming stripped 0 bases from V and 0 bases from J, with 8 bases between. CDR1 SGHRS and CDR2 YFSETQ come from the germline V gene. CDR3 in amino acids: CASSLAGFSTDTQYF. The CDR3 coding sequence is TGCGCCAGCAGCTTGGCTGGATTTAGCACAGATACGCAGTATTTT. Based on the CDR3 plus reference TRBV5-1 and TRBJ2-3, the full variable domain is KAGVTQTPRYLIKTRGQQVTLSCSPISGHRSVSWYQQTPGQGLQFLFEYFSETQRNKGNFPGRFSGRQFSNSRSEMNVSTLELGDSALYLCASSLAGFSTDTQYFGPGTRLTVL.

This chain uses TRBV20-1 with TRBJ2-5, with D hard to call. This CDR3 contains 16 residues. V was pared by 0 bases and J by 1 base, with 15 bases between. Germline assignment: CDR1 DFQATT and CDR2 SNEGSKA (reference sequence). In nucleotides, the CDR3 is TGCAGTGCTAGAGAGTTCTATATGCCCTCCCAAGAGACCCAGTACTTC. Its protein is CSAREFYMPSQETQYF.

As for this clonotype: One base away lies a much larger clone, so this may be a sequencing read error. The chain employs TRBV4-1 and TRBJ2-7; no reliable D call. Trimming took off 0 bases at V and 7 bases at J, with 13 bases between the two ends. Germline CDR1 reads MGHRA; CDR2 reads YSYEKL. CDR3 length equals 14 residues. The chain's CDR3 is CASSQDQVRNEQYF. The CDR3 bases are TGCGCCAGCAGCCAAGATCAGGTTCGGAATGAGCAGTACTTC.

The rearrangement joins TRBV6-6 to TRBJ2-3; D could derive from TRBD1 or TRBD2 (5 bases each). V was pared by 5 bases and J by 0 bases, with 12 bases between. The CDR3 is 15 amino acids. Germline V lookup: CDR1 MNHNY, CDR2 SVGAGI (reference sequence). The CDR3, as DNA: TGTGCCAGCAGTGACGAGGGGAAAAGCACAGATACGCAGTATTTT. Its translation is CASSDEGKSTDTQYF.

This clonotype was detected only a few times. The chain employs TRBV20-1 and TRBJ1-1, with a weak D call TRBD1 (6 bases). Trimming took 0 bases from V and 1 from J, leaving 9 bases between them. CDR3 length: 14 amino acids. Germline CDR1 DFQATT, CDR2 SNEGSKA (reference sequence). The DNA for the CDR3 is TGCAGTGCTAGAGAACAGGGAAGGAACACTGAAGCTTTCTTT. Amino acids: CSAREQGRNTEAFF.

There are a few counts of this clonotype. This rearrangement joins TRBV19 to TRBJ2-5, with TRBD2 matching over 7 bases. The CDR3 consists of 11 residues. Losses at the gene ends were 10 bases for V and 5 bases for J; bases not matched to a gene: 4. Looked up from germline, CDR1 is LNHDA and CDR2 is SQIVND (reference sequence). The CDR3 coding sequence is TGTGCCACCGCCGGGGGGGAGACCCAGTACTTC. This codes for CATAGGETQYF.

This clonotype turned up a few times. V gene TRBV7-3 combines with J gene TRBJ2-3, with 7 bases aligning to TRBD1. Per germline, CDR1 SGHTA and CDR2 FQGTGA. The junction had 7 bases not matched to a gene; V was cut back by 5 bases and J by 5 bases. The CDR3 has 14 residues. DNA of the CDR3: TGTGCCAGCAGCCCTAGACAGGGAAGAGATACGCAGTATTTT. Translated: CASSPRQGRDTQYF.